This T cell receptor (beta chain) was observed in a study of blood T cell repertoires in COVID-19. The method was immunoSEQ multiplex PCR; TCRdb's version includes in-frame clones alone and lacks a portion of them. The table lists some 110,000 clones, around 84% of them singletons, with approximately 1.3% in the top ten. V gave up 1 base and J gave up 10 bases, with 13 bases separating them. CDR1 and CDR2 from the germline V gene are LNHDA and SQIVND (reference sequence). CDR3 length: 13 amino acids. The receptor comes from a man aged 35 to 55 with acute or convalescent COVID-19. The chain has TRBV19 and TRBJ1-2; tentatively, D is TRBD1 (5 bases). Sequenced material: peripheral blood. The CDR3 DNA is TGTGCCAGTAGTATAGTGGCAGGGCGAGACTACACCTTC. It is translated as CASSIVAGRDYTF.